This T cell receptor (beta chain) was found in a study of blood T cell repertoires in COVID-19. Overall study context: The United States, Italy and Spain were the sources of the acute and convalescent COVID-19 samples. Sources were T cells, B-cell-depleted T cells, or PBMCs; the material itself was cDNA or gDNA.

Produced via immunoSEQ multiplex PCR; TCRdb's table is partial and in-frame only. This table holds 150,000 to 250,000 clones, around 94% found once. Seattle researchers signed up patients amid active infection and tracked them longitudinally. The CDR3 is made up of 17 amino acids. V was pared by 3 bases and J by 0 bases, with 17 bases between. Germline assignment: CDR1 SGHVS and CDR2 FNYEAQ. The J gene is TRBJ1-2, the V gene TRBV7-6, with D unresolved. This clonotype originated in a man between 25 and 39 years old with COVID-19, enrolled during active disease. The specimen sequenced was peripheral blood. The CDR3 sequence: CASSFRSASTTNYGYTF. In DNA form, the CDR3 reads TGTGCCAGCAGCTTTAGGTCAGCCTCAACTACTAACTATGGCTACACCTTC. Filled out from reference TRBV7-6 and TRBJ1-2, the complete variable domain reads GAGVSQSPRYKVTKRGQDVALRCDPISGHVSLYWYRQALGQGPEFLTYFNYEAQQDKSGLPNDRFSAERPEGSISTLTIQRTEQRDSAMYRCASSFRSASTTNYGYTFGSGTRLTVV.